This T cell receptor (beta chain) comes out of a study of Graves' ophthalmopathy and Graves' hyperthyroidism. The study amplified TCR beta CDR3 regions using RNA transcripts. The workflow started with a first-round RT-PCR run with HTBI primers and then moved on to a second-round multiplex PCR. TCRdb processed the multiplex PCR reads anew with MiXCR; each CDR3 protein has one entry. The table records over a million distinct CDR3 sequences, 36% of them present only once. This CDR3 spans 14 amino acids. V lost 2 bases and J 1 base, leaving 9 bases between the germline ends. CDR1 SEHNR and CDR2 FQNEAQ come from the germline V gene (reference sequence). This clonotype was seen only a few times.

The clonotype originates from an adult man with Graves' hyperthyroidism. Sequencing used peripheral blood or thyroid tissue (not recorded which). The chain carries TRBV7-9 and TRBJ2-7; perhaps TRBD2 as D (5 bases). CDR3 in amino acids: CASSLYEGSYEQYF. CDR3 DNA sequence: TGTGCCAGCAGCTTATACGAGGGTTCCTACGAGCAGTACTTC.